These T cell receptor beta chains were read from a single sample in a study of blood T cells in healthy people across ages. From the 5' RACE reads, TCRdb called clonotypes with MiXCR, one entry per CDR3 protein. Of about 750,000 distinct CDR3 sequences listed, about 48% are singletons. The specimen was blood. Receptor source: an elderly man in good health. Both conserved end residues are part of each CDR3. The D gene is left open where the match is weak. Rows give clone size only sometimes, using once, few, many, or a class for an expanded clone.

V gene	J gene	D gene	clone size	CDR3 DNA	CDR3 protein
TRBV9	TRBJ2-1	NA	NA	TGTGCCAGCAGCGACCCCTCCGGGACTGCGAGCTACGATGAGCAGTTCTTC	CASSDPSGTASYDEQFF
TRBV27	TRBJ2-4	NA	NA	TGTGCCAGCAGATTCTGGGTGGGGGGTAAAAACATTCAGTACTTC	CASRFWVGGKNIQYF
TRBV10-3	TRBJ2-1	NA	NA	TGTGCCATCAGTGAGTCTAGAGGGGGTGAGCAGTTCTTC	CAISESRGGEQFF
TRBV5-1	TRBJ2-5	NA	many	TGCGCCAGCAGCTTGGCCAGTACCTTACAAGAGACCCAGTACTTC	CASSLASTLQETQYF
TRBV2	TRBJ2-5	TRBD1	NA	TGTGCCAGCCGAATTTGGGGACAGAAAGAGACCCAGTACTTC	CASRIWGQKETQYF
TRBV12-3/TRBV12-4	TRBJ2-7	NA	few	TGTGCCAGCACCCGGGACACAGACTCCTACGAGCAGTACTTC	CASTRDTDSYEQYF
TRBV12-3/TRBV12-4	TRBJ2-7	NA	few	TGTGCCAGCAGTTTATTGGGCCAGCCTAACTACGAGCAGTACTTC	CASSLLGQPNYEQYF
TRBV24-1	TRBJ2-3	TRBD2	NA	TGTGCCACCAGTGCCTTAGCGGGAGTGACAGATACGCAGTATTTT	CATSALAGVTDTQYF
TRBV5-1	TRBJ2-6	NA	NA	TGCGCCAGCAGCTTCCGCTTCTCTGGGGCCAACGTCCTGACTTTC	CASSFRFSGANVLTF
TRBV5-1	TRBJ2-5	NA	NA	TGCGCCAGCAGACAGAGACAAGAGACCCAGTACTTC	CASRQRQETQYF
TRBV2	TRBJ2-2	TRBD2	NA	TGTGCCAGCAGGATTAGCGGGGTGAACACCGGGGAGCTGTTTTTT	CASRISGVNTGELFF
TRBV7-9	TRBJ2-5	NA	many	TGTGCCAGCAGCCCGCCTGCTTACCAAGAGACCCAGTACTTC	CASSPPAYQETQYF
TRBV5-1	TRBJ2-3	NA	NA	TGCGCCAGCAGCTTGGGGGCCATGTGGGGAGATACGCAGTATTTT	CASSLGAMWGDTQYF
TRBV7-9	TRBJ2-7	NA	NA	TGTGCCAGCAGCTCTCAGTGGGGGGCCCATCCGGAAGAGCAGTACTTC	CASSSQWGAHPEEQYF
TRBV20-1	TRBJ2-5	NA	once	TGCAGTGCTAGAGCCACGATAAGGGTGGGGGAAGAGACCCAGTACTTC	CSARATIRVGEETQYF